These 25 T cell receptor beta chains originate from one sample sequenced in a study of graft-versus-host responses after intestinal transplantation. Repertoires were generated with immunoSEQ multiplex PCR, while TCRdb's copy carries only in-frame clones and drops some. The sample has around 50,000 clones; 70% to 90% are singletons. These TCRs are of unknown antigen specificity. This specimen consisted of unstimulated CD4+ T cells sorted from spleen or lymph node cells, obtained before transplant. The receptors here all came from a human donor who was the organ donor for an intestinal transplant.

The chain links TRBV10-3 to TRBJ1-1; 7 bases agree with TRBD1. This CDR3 spans 13 amino acids. Looked up from germline, CDR1 is ENHRY and CDR2 is SYGVKD. J was trimmed by 1 base and V by 10 bases; bases with no gene match: 6. Written as DNA, the CDR3 is TGTGCCACCGAGACAGGGAAGAACACTGAAGCTTTCTTT. Its protein is CATETGKNTEAFF.

The chain carries TRBV11-2 and TRBJ2-7; 9 bases are shared with TRBD1. This CDR3 has 11 amino acids. Germline V gene sequence: CDR1 SGHAT, CDR2 FQNNGV. Unmatched junction bases numbered 1, after V lost 7 bases and J lost 6 bases. In DNA form, the CDR3 reads TGTGCCAGCACGACAGGGGGCGAGCAGTACTTC. Protein sequence: CASTTGGEQYF. The variable domain in full, with the rest retrieved from reference TRBV11-2 and TRBJ2-7, is EAGVAQSPRYKIIEKRQSVAFWCNPISGHATLYWYQQILGQGPKLLIQFQNNGVVDDSQLPKDRFSAERLKGVDSTLKIQPAKLEDSAVYLCASTTGGEQYFGPGTRLTVT.

J is TRBJ2-3 and V is TRBV7-2, with D hard to call. The CDR3 covers 17 residues. The V end was cut by 1 base, the J end by 1 base, with 15 bases between. Germline-derived CDR1 and CDR2 are SGHTA and FQGNSA. The CDR3 is CASSLESRVFRTDTQYF. CDR3 bases: TGTGCCAGCAGCTTAGAATCTCGGGTCTTTCGCACAGATACGCAGTATTTT.

The genes are TRBV5-6 and TRBJ2-1; TRBD2 matches 12 bases. CDR3 size: 16 residues. V lost 0 bases, J lost 6 bases, and 4 bases stayed unmatched. Per germline, CDR1 SGHDT and CDR2 YYEEEE. The chain's CDR3 is CASSLERLAGANEQFF. The CDR3 DNA follows: TGTGCCAGCAGCTTGGAAAGACTAGCGGGAGCCAATGAGCAGTTCTTC. The full variable domain, its missing parts supplied by reference TRBV5-6 and TRBJ2-1, is DAGVTQSPTHLIKTRGQQVTLRCSPKSGHDTVSWYQQALGQGPQFIFQYYEEEERQRGNFPDRFSGHQFPNYSSELNVNALLLGDSALYLCASSLERLAGANEQFFGPGTRLTVL.

The chain carries TRBV15 and TRBJ2-1, with D perhaps matching TRBD1 (6 bases). The CDR3 length is 13 residues. V was shortened by 0 bases and J by 10 bases, with 10 bases between the two germline ends. Germline V CDR1 and CDR2: LNHNV, YYDKDF (reference sequence). The CDR3 nucleotides are TGTGCCACCAGCAGAGATCCGGGACACGAGCAGTTCTTC. This gives the protein CATSRDPGHEQFF. Using reference TRBV15 and TRBJ2-1 for the parts outside the CDR3, the full variable domain is DAMVIQNPRYQVTQFGKPVTLSCSQTLNHNVMYWYQQKSSQAPKLLFHYYDKDFNNEADTPDNFQSRRPNTSFCFLDIRSPGLGDTAMYLCATSRDPGHEQFFGPGTRLTVL.

This chain links TRBV30 with TRBJ1-2, with D tentatively TRBD1 (6 bases). This CDR3 has 13 residues. Germline assignment: CDR1 GTSNPN and CDR2 SVGIG (reference sequence). The V end was cut by 5 bases, the J end by 6 bases, with 16 bases between. The chain's CDR3 is CAWGGRGRDGYTF. The CDR3 DNA is TGTGCCTGGGGGGGTAGGGGGAGAGATGGCTACACCTTC.

CDR3 nucleotide sequence: TGTGCCAGCAGCTTAGGGGGGGACAGAACAGATACGCAGTATTTT. Its translation is CASSLGGDRTDTQYF. The chain employs TRBV11-1 and TRBJ2-3, with a possible D match to TRBD1 (7 bases). Germline assignment: CDR1 SGHAT and CDR2 FQDESV (reference sequence). The V end was cut by 1 base, the J end by 3 bases, with 11 bases between. CDR3 size: 15 residues. The full variable domain, in which reference TRBV11-1 and TRBJ2-3 provide the parts outside the CDR3, is EAEVAQSPRYKITEKSQAVAFWCDPISGHATLYWYRQILGQGPELLVQFQDESVVDDSQLPKDRFSAERLKGVDSTLKIQPAELGDSAMYLCASSLGGDRTDTQYFGPGTRLTVL.

J is TRBJ2-1 and V is TRBV5-1; perhaps TRBD2 as D (5 bases). The germline CDR1 and CDR2 sequences are SGHRS and YFSETQ. This CDR3 contains 13 residues. Trimming cost V 4 bases and J 8 bases, with 13 bases left between them. CDR3 sequence reads: CASSPGVSDEQFF. CDR3 nucleotide sequence: TGCGCCAGCAGCCCCGGGGTGTCGGATGAGCAGTTCTTC.

The chain recombines TRBV5-1 with TRBJ2-3; 8 bases agree with TRBD2. The V gene end was trimmed by 1 base and the J gene end by 1 base; junction bases not matched to a gene: 5. Germline V CDR1 and CDR2: SGHRS, YFSETQ. This CDR3 region has 16 residues. The CDR3 loop reads CASSLTTGRGTDTQYF. DNA for the CDR3: TGCGCCAGCAGCTTGACGACCGGGAGGGGCACAGATACGCAGTATTTT.

The gene calls are TRBV7-3 and TRBJ2-2; the D gene is possibly TRBD2 (7 bases). Germline V gene data show CDR1 as SGHTA and CDR2 as FQGTGA. Trimming took 5 bases from V and 3 from J, leaving 16 bases between them. CDR3 length: 16 residues. The CDR3 region has the DNA TGTGCCAGCAGCCGCGACGGGGGGCACTACACCGGGGAGCTGTTTTTT. Its translation: CASSRDGGHYTGELFF.

The CDR3 nucleotides read TGCGCCAGCAGCTTGACGAGCTCCTACAATGAGCAGTTCTTC. Translated, it gives CASSLTSSYNEQFF. This chain connects TRBV5-1 to TRBJ2-1; D is unresolved. This CDR3 spans 14 amino acids. Per germline, CDR1 SGHRS and CDR2 YFSETQ. V was clipped by 1 base and J by 0 bases, with 5 bases between them.

The chain employs TRBV28 and TRBJ1-4; D may be TRBD1 (6 bases). This CDR3 contains 13 residues. Germline CDR1 and CDR2: MDHEN and SYDVKM. Trimming shortened V by 7 bases and J by 4 bases, and 10 bases separated the two germline ends. CDR3 in amino acids: CASKSRGNEKLFF. CDR3 DNA sequence: TGTGCCAGCAAAAGCAGGGGTAATGAAAAACTGTTTTTT.

V usage is TRBV3-1 (or the pseudogene TRBV3-2) and J usage is TRBJ2-1; D gene ambiguous. This CDR3 has 8 residues. CDR1 and CDR2 (germline): LGHDT, YNNKEL (reference sequence). The V end was cut by 4 bases, the J end by 14 bases, with 3 bases between. The CDR3 DNA is TGTGCCAGCAGCCCGGAGTTCTTC. Protein: CASSPEFF.

This clone occurred a few times. The genes are TRBV6-1 and TRBJ1-1, with D uncertain. V lost 6 bases to trimming and J lost 9 bases, with 14 bases between them. The CDR3 totals 12 residues. Germline CDR1 is MNHNS and CDR2 is SASEGT. The CDR3: CASRWHPGQAFF. The CDR3 region has the DNA TGTGCCAGCAGGTGGCACCCTGGGCAAGCTTTCTTT.

The genes are TRBV7-2 and TRBJ2-2, with TRBD2 as a possible D gene (7 bases). Trimming shortened V by 3 bases and J by 7 bases, and 18 bases separated the two germline ends. CDR1 is SGHTA, CDR2 FQGNSA, per germline. The CDR3 length is 16 residues. CDR3 bases: TGTGCCAGCAGCTTTGTAGGGGGGAGGGCAATCGGGGAGCTGTTTTTT. It codes for CASSFVGGRAIGELFF.

The chain employs TRBV27 and TRBJ1-5; a possible D gene is TRBD1 (6 bases). Germline V CDR1 and CDR2: MNHEY, SMNVEV (reference sequence). There are 15 residues in the CDR3. The V end lost 8 bases, the J end lost 1 base, and 15 bases lay between the germline ends. The CDR3 DNA reads as TGTGCCAGCCGCGAGGGGGGGCCAAGCAATCAGCCCCAGCATTTT. As protein: CASREGGPSNQPQHF.

The chain uses TRBV30 and TRBJ1-5; a weak D match, TRBD1 (6 bases). The V gene's germline CDR1 is GTSNPN and CDR2 SVGIG (reference sequence). This CDR3 has 16 amino acids. V dropped 4 bases and J dropped 3 bases, with 19 bases sitting between them. In DNA form, the CDR3 reads TGTGCCTGGACCGATCCCCGGCACAGGGTCAATCAGCCCCAGCATTTT. Protein: CAWTDPRHRVNQPQHF.

The chain couples TRBV13 to TRBJ2-2, with TRBD1 matching over 7 bases. The V segment lost 2 bases and the J segment 3 bases; nucleotides outside the gene matches: 9. This CDR3 is built from 17 residues. Per the germline V gene, CDR1 is PRHDT and CDR2 is FYEKMQ (reference sequence). The CDR3 DNA sequence: TGTGCCAGCAGCTTATACCCGACAGGGCGGGACACCGGGGAGCTGTTTTTT. Its translation: CASSLYPTGRDTGELFF.

The chain uses TRBV7-3 and TRBJ2-3; 13 bases are shared with TRBD2. The CDR3 spans 16 residues. The V and J ends lost 5 bases and 6 bases, in that order; junction bases with no gene match: 8. The germline gives CDR1 SGHTA, CDR2 FQGTGA. The CDR3 here is CASSLLAGGSGDTQYF. The DNA of the CDR3 is TGTGCCAGCAGCCTACTAGCGGGAGGGTCGGGGGATACGCAGTATTTT.

Written as DNA, the CDR3 is TGTGCCAGCAGCAAAACCGGGACTGTTGAAAAACTGTTTTTT. It yields the protein CASSKTGTVEKLFF. This chain uses TRBV7-9 with TRBJ1-4; a weak D match, TRBD1 (5 bases). There are 14 residues in the CDR3. The V and J ends lost 5 bases and 7 bases respectively, with 14 bases between them. Per germline, CDR1 SEHNR and CDR2 FQNEAQ (reference sequence).

The chain has TRBV19 and TRBJ2-5, with TRBD2 matching 9 bases. This CDR3 is 14 amino acids long. Germline CDR1 and CDR2: LNHDA and SQIVND (reference sequence). V was clipped by 6 bases and J by 4 bases; unmatched bases: 6. The CDR3 bases are TGTGCCAGTAGGACTAGCGGCTATTCAGAGACCCAGTACTTC. Residues: CASRTSGYSETQYF.

The gene calls are TRBV6-1 and TRBJ2-7, with 7 bases that match TRBD1. Trimming at V came to 7 bases and at J to 6 bases, leaving 9 bases not matched to a gene. CDR1 MNHNS and CDR2 SASEGT come from the germline V gene. This CDR3 comprises 13 residues. In nucleotides, the CDR3 is TGTGCCAGCATCCTTGACAGGGTTAGCGAGCAGTACTTC. Translation gives CASILDRVSEQYF.

The V and J genes are TRBV4-2 and TRBJ1-2, with 11 bases lining up with TRBD1. CDR1 is LGHNA, CDR2 YNFKEQ, per germline. Losses at the gene ends were 5 bases for V and 4 bases for J; bases not matched to a gene: 9. The CDR3 totals 16 residues. CDR3 amino acids: CASSGTGGRPAYGYTF. The CDR3 DNA reads as TGTGCCAGCAGCGGGACAGGGGGGCGGCCGGCCTATGGCTACACCTTC.

The chain carries TRBV2 and TRBJ2-2; D remains unclear. Germline V gives CDR1 SNHLY, CDR2 FYNNEI. The germline V and J ends were trimmed by 6 bases and 5 bases, with 13 bases remaining between them. The CDR3 contains 14 residues. The chain's CDR3 is CASRHLLPTGELFF. CDR3 sequence (DNA): TGTGCCAGCAGGCACCTACTCCCGACCGGGGAGCTGTTTTTT.

This chain uses TRBV5-1 with TRBJ2-7, with D perhaps TRBD1 (5 bases). V lost 1 base and J 4 bases, leaving 6 bases between the germline ends. Germline CDR1 SGHRS, CDR2 YFSETQ. The CDR3 covers 12 residues. The chain's CDR3 is CASSLSGYEQYF. The CDR3 DNA follows: TGCGCCAGCAGCTTGTCAGGGTACGAGCAGTACTTC.